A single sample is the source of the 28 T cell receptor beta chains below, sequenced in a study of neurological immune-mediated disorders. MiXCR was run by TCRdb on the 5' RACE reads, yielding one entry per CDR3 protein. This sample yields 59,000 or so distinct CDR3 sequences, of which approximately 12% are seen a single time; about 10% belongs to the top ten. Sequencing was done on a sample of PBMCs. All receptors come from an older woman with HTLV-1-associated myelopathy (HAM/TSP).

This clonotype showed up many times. CDR3 region: CATSDSRGYGGVYQETQYF. In DNA form, the CDR3 reads TGTGCCACCAGTGATTCCAGGGGTTACGGCGGAGTATATCAAGAGACCCAGTACTTC. The V gene is TRBV24-1, the J gene TRBJ2-5; perhaps TRBD1 as D (6 bases). Germline V gene data show CDR1 as KGHDR and CDR2 as SFDVKD. The CDR3 runs to 19 residues. The V gene lost 2 bases and the J gene lost 2 bases, with 23 bases spanning the gap.

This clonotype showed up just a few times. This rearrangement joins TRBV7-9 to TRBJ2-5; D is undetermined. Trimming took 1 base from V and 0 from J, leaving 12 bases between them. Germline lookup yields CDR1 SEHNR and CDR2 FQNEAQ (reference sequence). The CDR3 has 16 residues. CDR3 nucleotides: TGTGCCAGCAGCTTAGTAGTTCCCCCATACCAAGAGACCCAGTACTTC. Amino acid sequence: CASSLVVPPYQETQYF. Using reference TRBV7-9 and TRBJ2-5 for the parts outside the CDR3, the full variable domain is DTGVSQNPRHKITKRGQNVTFRCDPISEHNRLYWYRQTLGQGPEFLTYFQNEAQLEKSRLLSDRFSAERPKGSFSTLEIQRTEQGDSAMYLCASSLVVPPYQETQYFGPGTRLLVL.

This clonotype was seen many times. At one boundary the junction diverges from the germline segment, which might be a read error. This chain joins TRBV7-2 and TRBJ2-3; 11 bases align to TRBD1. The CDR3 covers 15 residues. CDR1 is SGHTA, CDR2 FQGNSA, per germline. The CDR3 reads CVSSRDRGRTDTQYF. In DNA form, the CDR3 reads TGTGTCAGCAGCAGGGACAGGGGGAGAACAGATACGCAGTATTTT.

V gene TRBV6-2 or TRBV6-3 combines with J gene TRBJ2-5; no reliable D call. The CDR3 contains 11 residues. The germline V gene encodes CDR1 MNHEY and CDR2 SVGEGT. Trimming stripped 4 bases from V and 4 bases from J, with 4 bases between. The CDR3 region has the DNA TGTGCCAGCAGTTTCCGAGAGACCCAGTACTTC. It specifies CASSFRETQYF.

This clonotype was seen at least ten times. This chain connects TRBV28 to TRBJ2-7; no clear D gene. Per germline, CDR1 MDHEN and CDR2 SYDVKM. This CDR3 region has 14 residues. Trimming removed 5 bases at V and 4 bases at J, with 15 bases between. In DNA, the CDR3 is TGTGCCAGCAGTCCGGGCGGCTCCCGTTACGAGCAGTACTTC. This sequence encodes CASSPGGSRYEQYF.

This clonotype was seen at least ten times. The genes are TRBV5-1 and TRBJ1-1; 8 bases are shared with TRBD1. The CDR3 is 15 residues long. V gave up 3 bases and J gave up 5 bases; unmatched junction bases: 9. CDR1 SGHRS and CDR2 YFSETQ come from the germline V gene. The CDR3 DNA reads TGCGCCAGCAGCTCAGGGGGCGCGGTGGGAACTGAAGCTTTCTTT. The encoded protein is CASSSGGAVGTEAFF. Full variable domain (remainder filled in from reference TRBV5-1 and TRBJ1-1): KAGVTQTPRYLIKTRGQQVTLSCSPISGHRSVSWYQQTPGQGLQFLFEYFSETQRNKGNFPGRFSGRQFSNSRSEMNVSTLELGDSALYLCASSSGGAVGTEAFFGQGTRLTVV.

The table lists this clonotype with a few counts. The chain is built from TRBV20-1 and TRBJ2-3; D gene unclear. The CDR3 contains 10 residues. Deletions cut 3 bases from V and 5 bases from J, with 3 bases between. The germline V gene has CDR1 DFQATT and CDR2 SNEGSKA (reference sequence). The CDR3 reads CSASLDTQYF. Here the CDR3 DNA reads TGCAGTGCTAGTCTAGATACGCAGTATTTT.

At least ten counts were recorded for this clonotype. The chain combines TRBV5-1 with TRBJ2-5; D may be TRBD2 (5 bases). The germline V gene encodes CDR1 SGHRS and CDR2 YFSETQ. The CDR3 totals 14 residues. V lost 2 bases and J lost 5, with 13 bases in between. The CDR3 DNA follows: TGCGCCAGCAGCTTTGAGGGATCCGGGGAGACCCAGTACTTC. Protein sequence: CASSFEGSGETQYF. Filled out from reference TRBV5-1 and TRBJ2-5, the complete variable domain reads KAGVTQTPRYLIKTRGQQVTLSCSPISGHRSVSWYQQTPGQGLQFLFEYFSETQRNKGNFPGRFSGRQFSNSRSEMNVSTLELGDSALYLCASSFEGSGETQYFGPGTRLLVL.

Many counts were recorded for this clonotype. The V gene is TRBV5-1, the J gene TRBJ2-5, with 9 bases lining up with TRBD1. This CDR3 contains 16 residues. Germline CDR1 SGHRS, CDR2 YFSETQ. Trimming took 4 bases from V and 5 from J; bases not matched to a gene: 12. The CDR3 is CASSLGQGGTWETQYF. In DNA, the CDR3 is TGCGCCAGCAGCCTGGGACAGGGAGGAACATGGGAGACCCAGTACTTC.

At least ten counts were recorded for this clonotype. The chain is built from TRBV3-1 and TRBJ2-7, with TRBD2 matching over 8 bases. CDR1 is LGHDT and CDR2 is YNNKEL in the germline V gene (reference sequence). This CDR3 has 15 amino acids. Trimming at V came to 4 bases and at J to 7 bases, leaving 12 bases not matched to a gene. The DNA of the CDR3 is TGTGCCAGCAGCCGGAGGACTAGCCCCTCCAGAGAGCAGTACTTC. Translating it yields CASSRRTSPSREQYF.

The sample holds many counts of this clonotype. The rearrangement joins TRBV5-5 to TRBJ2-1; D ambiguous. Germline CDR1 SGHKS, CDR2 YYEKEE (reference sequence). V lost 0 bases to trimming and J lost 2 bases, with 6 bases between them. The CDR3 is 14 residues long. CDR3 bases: TGTGCCAGCAGCTTGGAATTCGCCTACAATGAGCAGTTCTTC. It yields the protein CASSLEFAYNEQFF.

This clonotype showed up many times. The CDR3 DNA reads as TGTGCCAGCAGCTTGGCCGGGCCAGGACAAAACTATGGCTACACCTTC. This sequence encodes CASSLAGPGQNYGYTF. The gene calls are TRBV5-6 and TRBJ1-2; possible D gene TRBD1, 5 bases. Looked up from germline, CDR1 is SGHDT and CDR2 is YYEEEE. Trimming took 0 bases from V and 2 from J, leaving 14 bases between them. The CDR3 extends over 16 amino acids.

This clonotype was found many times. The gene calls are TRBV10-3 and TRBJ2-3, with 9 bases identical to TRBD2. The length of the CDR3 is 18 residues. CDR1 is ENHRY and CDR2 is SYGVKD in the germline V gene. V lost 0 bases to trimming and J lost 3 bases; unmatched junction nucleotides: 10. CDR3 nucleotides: TGTGCCATCAGTGAGTCGCGGCTAGCGGGAAAGGGAACAGATACGCAGTATTTT. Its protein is CAISESRLAGKGTDTQYF.

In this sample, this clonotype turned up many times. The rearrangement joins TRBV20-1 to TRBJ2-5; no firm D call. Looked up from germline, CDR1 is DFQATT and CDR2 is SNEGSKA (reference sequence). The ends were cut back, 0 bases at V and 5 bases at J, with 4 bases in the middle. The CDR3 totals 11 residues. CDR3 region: CSAREFETQYF. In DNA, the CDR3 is TGCAGTGCTAGAGAATTCGAGACCCAGTACTTC.

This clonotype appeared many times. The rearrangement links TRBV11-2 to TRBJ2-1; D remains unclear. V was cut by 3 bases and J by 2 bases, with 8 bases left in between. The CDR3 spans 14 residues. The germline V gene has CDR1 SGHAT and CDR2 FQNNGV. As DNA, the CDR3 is TGTGCCAGCAGCTTGTCCGTAACCTACAATGAGCAGTTCTTC. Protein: CASSLSVTYNEQFF. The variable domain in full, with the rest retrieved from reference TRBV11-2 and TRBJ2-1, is EAGVAQSPRYKIIEKRQSVAFWCNPISGHATLYWYQQILGQGPKLLIQFQNNGVVDDSQLPKDRFSAERLKGVDSTLKIQPAKLEDSAVYLCASSLSVTYNEQFFGPGTRLTVL.

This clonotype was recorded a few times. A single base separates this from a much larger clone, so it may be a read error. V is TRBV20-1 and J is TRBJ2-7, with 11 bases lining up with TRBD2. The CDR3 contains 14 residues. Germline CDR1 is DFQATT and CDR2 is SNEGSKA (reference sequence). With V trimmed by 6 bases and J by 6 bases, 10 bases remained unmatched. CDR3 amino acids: CSAITSGSVCEQYF. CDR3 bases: TGCAGTGCCATTACTAGCGGGAGTGTGTGCGAGCAGTACTTC.

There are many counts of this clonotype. CDR3 DNA: TGCGCCAGCAGCTTGGAGTTCCCGGGTATCACTGAAGCTTTCTTT. Protein: CASSLEFPGITEAFF. V and J are TRBV5-1 and TRBJ1-1, with D unclear. The CDR3 covers 15 residues. Germline V gene sequence: CDR1 SGHRS, CDR2 YFSETQ. Deletions cut 0 bases from V and 4 bases from J, with 13 bases between.

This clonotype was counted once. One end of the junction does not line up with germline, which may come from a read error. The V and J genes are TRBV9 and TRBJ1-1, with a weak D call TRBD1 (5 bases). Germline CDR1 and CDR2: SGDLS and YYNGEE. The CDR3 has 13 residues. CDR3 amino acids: CASNVVRDTEAFF. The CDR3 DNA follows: TGTGCCAGCAACGTAGTCAGGGACACTGAAGCTTTCTTT.

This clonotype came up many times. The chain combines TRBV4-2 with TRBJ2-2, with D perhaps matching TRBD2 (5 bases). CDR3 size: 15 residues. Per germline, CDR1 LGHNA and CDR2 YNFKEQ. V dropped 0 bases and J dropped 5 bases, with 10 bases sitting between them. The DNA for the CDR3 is TGTGCCAGCAGCCAAGAGCCCCCGGGGACCGGGGAGCTGTTTTTT. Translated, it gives CASSQEPPGTGELFF.

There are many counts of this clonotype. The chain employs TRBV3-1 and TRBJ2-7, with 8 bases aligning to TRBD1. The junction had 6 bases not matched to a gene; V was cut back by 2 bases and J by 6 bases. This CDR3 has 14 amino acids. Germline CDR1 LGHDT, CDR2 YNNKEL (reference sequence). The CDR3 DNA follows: TGTGCCAGCAGCCAAACGGACAGGGCTGGCGAGCAGTACTTC. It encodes CASSQTDRAGEQYF.

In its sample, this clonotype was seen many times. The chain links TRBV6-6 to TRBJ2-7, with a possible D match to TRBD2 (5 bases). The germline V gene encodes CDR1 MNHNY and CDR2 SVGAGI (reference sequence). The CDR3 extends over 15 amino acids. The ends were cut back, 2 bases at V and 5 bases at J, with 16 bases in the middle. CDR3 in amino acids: CASSYQDFGIHEQYF. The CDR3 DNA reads TGTGCCAGCAGTTACCAGGACTTTGGGATCCACGAGCAGTACTTC.

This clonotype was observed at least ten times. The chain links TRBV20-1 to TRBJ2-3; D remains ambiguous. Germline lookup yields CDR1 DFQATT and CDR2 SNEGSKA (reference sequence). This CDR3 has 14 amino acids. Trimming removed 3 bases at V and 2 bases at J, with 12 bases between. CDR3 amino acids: CSARVKGNTDTQYF. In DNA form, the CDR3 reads TGCAGTGCTAGGGTCAAGGGAAACACAGATACGCAGTATTTT.

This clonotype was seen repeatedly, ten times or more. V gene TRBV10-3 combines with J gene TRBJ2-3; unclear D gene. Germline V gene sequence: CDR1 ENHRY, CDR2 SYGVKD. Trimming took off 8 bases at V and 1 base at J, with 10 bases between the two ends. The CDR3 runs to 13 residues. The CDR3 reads CAIFPNRTDTQYF. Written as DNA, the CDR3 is TGTGCCATCTTTCCTAATCGCACAGATACGCAGTATTTT.

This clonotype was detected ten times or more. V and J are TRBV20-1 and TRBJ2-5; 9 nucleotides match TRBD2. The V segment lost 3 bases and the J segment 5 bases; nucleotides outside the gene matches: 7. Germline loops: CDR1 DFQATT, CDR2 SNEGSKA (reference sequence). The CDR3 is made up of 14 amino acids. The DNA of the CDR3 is TGCAGTGCTAGGGAAACTAGCGGGTGGGAGACCCAGTACTTC. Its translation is CSARETSGWETQYF.

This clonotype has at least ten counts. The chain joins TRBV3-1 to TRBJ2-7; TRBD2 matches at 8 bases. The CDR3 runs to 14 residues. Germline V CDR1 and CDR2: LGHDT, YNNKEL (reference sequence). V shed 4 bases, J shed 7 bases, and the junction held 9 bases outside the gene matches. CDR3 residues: CASSPSGSLGEQYF. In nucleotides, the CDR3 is TGTGCCAGCAGCCCCAGCGGGAGCCTCGGGGAGCAGTACTTC.

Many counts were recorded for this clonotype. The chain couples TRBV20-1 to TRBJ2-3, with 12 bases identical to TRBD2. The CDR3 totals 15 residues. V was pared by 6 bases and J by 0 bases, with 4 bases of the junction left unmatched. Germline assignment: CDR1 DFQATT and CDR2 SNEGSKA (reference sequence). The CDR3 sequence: CSAGTSGQSTDTQYF. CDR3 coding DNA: TGCAGTGCGGGGACTAGCGGGCAAAGCACAGATACGCAGTATTTT.

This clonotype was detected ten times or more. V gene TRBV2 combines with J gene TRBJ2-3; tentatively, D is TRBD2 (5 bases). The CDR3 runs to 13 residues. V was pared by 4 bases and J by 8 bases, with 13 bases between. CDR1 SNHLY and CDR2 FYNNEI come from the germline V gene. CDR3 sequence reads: CASSVYGRGTQYF. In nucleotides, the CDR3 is TGTGCCAGCAGTGTTTATGGTCGGGGTACGCAGTATTTT.

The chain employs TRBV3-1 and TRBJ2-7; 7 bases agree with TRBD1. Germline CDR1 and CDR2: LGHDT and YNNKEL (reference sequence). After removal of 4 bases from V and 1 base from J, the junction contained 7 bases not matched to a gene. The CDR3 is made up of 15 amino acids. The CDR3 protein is CASSLMAGGSYEQYF. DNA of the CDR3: TGTGCCAGCAGCCTGATGGCAGGGGGATCCTACGAGCAGTACTTC.